Listed below are T cell receptor beta chains from one sample, sequenced in a study of blood T cell repertoires in COVID-19. Assay: immunoSEQ multiplex PCR; the TCRdb copy retains only in-frame clones and omits some. The table includes about 160,000 clones, over 75% detected once. The specimen was peripheral blood. These receptors all stem from a man aged 55 to 70 with active or convalescent COVID-19. The CDR3 runs from the conserved cysteine through the conserved F or W. A D gene is named only where the DNA matches it firmly. Clone size is shown for a subset of rows, as once, few, many or a class of expanded clone.

D	V	size	J	CDR3	DNA
NA	TRBV19	NA	TRBJ1-2	CASAPGLIYGYTF	TGTGCCTCTGCTCCGGGACTCATATATGGCTACACCTTC
NA	TRBV7-8	NA	TRBJ2-7	CASSLAVTYEQYF	TGTGCCAGCAGCTTAGCTGTAACCTACGAGCAGTACTTC
TRBD2	TRBV5-4	NA	TRBJ2-1	CASRGPGTSSYNEQFF	TGTGCCAGCAGGGGCCCCGGGACTAGCTCCTACAATGAGCAGTTCTTC
NA	TRBV18	NA	TRBJ2-5	CASSPRSGEGETQYF	TGTGCCAGCTCACCACGATCAGGGGAGGGAGAGACCCAGTACTTC
NA	TRBV7-9	NA	TRBJ2-6	CASSLRGPGANVLTF	TGTGCCAGCAGCTTAAGGGGTCCGGGGGCCAACGTCCTGACTTTC
NA	TRBV2	NA	TRBJ1-5	CASSDGQSSNQPQHF	TGTGCCAGCAGCGATGGACAGTCTAGCAATCAGCCCCAGCATTTT
NA	TRBV24-1	NA	TRBJ1-1	CATSDSSGVDTEAFF	TGTGCCACCAGTGATAGTTCAGGGGTCGACACTGAAGCTTTCTTT
TRBD1	TRBV18	NA	TRBJ2-7	CASSPSPGQGYEQYF	TGTGCCAGCTCACCGTCGCCGGGACAGGGCTACGAGCAGTACTTC
NA	TRBV2	NA	TRBJ2-5	CASRQGHQETQYF	TGTGCCAGCAGGCAGGGCCACCAAGAGACCCAGTACTTC
TRBD1	TRBV7-6	NA	TRBJ1-1	CASSSARQGEAFF	TGTGCCAGCAGCTCCGCTAGACAGGGTGAAGCTTTCTTT
TRBD1	TRBV6-1	once	TRBJ1-2	CASSEDRGQGPNYGYTF	TGTGCCAGCAGTGAAGATCGCGGACAGGGACCTAACTATGGCTACACCTTC
NA	TRBV14	few	TRBJ1-1	CASSSQASNTEAFF	TGTGCCAGCAGCTCACAGGCGTCGAACACTGAAGCTTTCTTT
TRBD1	TRBV12-3/TRBV12-4	NA	TRBJ1-2	CASSRDREGYTF	TGTGCCAGCAGTCGGGACAGGGAAGGCTACACCTTC
NA	TRBV20-1	NA	TRBJ2-2	CSASHLTGDTGELFF	TGCAGTGCTAGTCATCTAACCGGGGACACCGGGGAGCTGTTTTTT
NA	TRBV5-1	NA	TRBJ2-3	CASSPGGNSSTDTQYF	TGCGCCAGCAGCCCCGGAGGAAACTCTAGCACAGATACGCAGTATTTT
TRBD2	TRBV7-9	few	TRBJ2-2	CASSLAGLAGGSNTGELFF	TGTGCCAGCAGCTTAGCGGGACTAGCGGGAGGCTCGAACACCGGGGAGCTGTTTTTT
TRBD1	TRBV15	NA	TRBJ1-2	CATSDREYGYTF	TGTGCCACCAGCGACAGGGAGTATGGCTACACCTTC
NA	TRBV3-1/TRBV3-2	NA	TRBJ1-1	CASSQGLAGNTEAFF	TGTGCCAGCAGCCAGGGCTTAGCGGGGAACACTGAAGCTTTCTTT
NA	TRBV9	NA	TRBJ2-7	CASSPHEGIGIEQYF	TGTGCCAGCAGCCCCCACGAGGGTATAGGTATCGAGCAGTACTTC
NA	TRBV19	NA	TRBJ1-5	CASSILRTDQPQHF	TGTGCCAGTAGTATCTTACGGACAGATCAGCCCCAGCATTTT
TRBD1	TRBV3-1/TRBV3-2	NA	TRBJ1-1	CASSGDGTVLLNTEAFF	TGTGCCAGCAGTGGGGATGGGACAGTGTTATTGAACACTGAAGCTTTCTTT
TRBD1	TRBV5-1	NA	TRBJ2-3	CASRETGGSTDTQYF	TGCGCCAGCAGAGAGACAGGGGGCAGCACAGATACGCAGTATTTT
TRBD1	TRBV27	once	TRBJ1-6	CASSFGTGGDALHF	TGTGCCAGCAGTTTCGGGACAGGGGGCGATGCCCTCCACTTT
TRBD2	TRBV5-1	once	TRBJ2-3	CASSLNLAGSTDTQYF	TGCGCCAGCAGCTTGAATCTAGCGGGGAGCACAGATACGCAGTATTTT
NA	TRBV9	NA	TRBJ1-1	CASSVGKNTEAFF	TGTGCCAGCAGCGTAGGTAAGAACACTGAAGCTTTCTTT
NA	TRBV13	few	TRBJ1-2	CASSGRRGTYGYTF	TGTGCCAGCAGCGGGCGTCGGGGGACCTATGGCTACACCTTC
NA	TRBV29-1	once	TRBJ2-5	CSVERSYQETQYF	TGCAGCGTTGAGCGGAGCTACCAAGAGACCCAGTACTTC
TRBD1	TRBV4-1	NA	TRBJ1-1	CASSHLDRENTEAFF	TGCGCCAGCAGCCACCTGGACAGGGAGAACACTGAAGCTTTCTTT
TRBD1	TRBV27	NA	TRBJ2-4	CASSFRPGGLKNIQYF	TGTGCCAGCAGTTTCCGCCCAGGGGGCTTAAAAAACATTCAGTACTTC
NA	TRBV18	NA	TRBJ2-7	CASSPDSTYEQYF	TGTGCCAGCTCACCTGATAGCACCTACGAGCAGTACTTC
TRBD2	TRBV9	few	TRBJ2-3	CASSGPGGDTQYF	TGTGCCAGCAGCGGCCCGGGGGGGGATACGCAGTATTTT
NA	TRBV6-5	NA	TRBJ2-2	CASHSRGLDTGELFF	TGTGCCAGCCACTCTCGGGGGTTGGACACCGGGGAGCTGTTTTTT
TRBD1	TRBV11-2	NA	TRBJ1-2	CASSPQQGFSYGYTF	TGTGCCAGCAGCCCTCAACAGGGGTTTAGCTATGGCTACACCTTC
NA	TRBV19	NA	TRBJ2-5	CASSIMVAEETQYF	TGTGCCAGTAGTATCATGGTTGCAGAAGAGACCCAGTACTTC
TRBD1	TRBV6-5	once	TRBJ1-5	CASTSQGAGQPQHF	TGTGCCAGCACCTCACAGGGGGCGGGTCAGCCCCAGCATTTT
NA	TRBV6-5	NA	TRBJ1-2	CASKKVGRPNYGYTF	TGTGCCAGCAAAAAGGTGGGGCGACCTAACTATGGCTACACCTTC
NA	TRBV6-1	NA	TRBJ1-5	CASSERGRVNQPQHF	TGTGCCAGCAGTGAACGGGGGAGGGTCAATCAGCCCCAGCATTTT
NA	TRBV29-1	NA	TRBJ1-2	CSVGQDGGYGYTF	TGCAGCGTTGGACAGGACGGAGGATATGGCTACACCTTC
TRBD1	TRBV6-5	NA	TRBJ1-4	CASRPTGTVNEKLFF	TGTGCCAGCAGACCCACCGGGACAGTAAATGAAAAACTGTTTTTT
NA	TRBV7-9	NA	TRBJ2-6	CASSTPPGGPGANVLTF	TGTGCCAGCAGCACCCCGCCCGGGGGACCCGGGGCCAACGTCCTGACTTTC
TRBD1	TRBV7-9	NA	TRBJ1-6	CASSPQQGRSPLHF	TGTGCCAGCAGCCCTCAACAGGGGCGGTCACCCCTCCACTTT